The 21 T cell receptor beta chains given below trace back to one sample, sequenced in a study of identifying expanded T cells in peripheral blood. TCRdb's copy holds only in-frame clones and misses some; the assay was immunoSEQ multiplex PCR. The table has under 100,000 clones, 70% to 90% seen once. The sample comprised blood. All receptors come from a person between 18 and 75 years old in good health.

The chain has TRBV4-3 and TRBJ1-4, with D possibly being TRBD1 (5 bases). Germline-derived CDR1 and CDR2 are LGHNA and YSLEER. Between the trimmed V and J ends, which lost 0 bases and 4 bases, there was a span of 15 bases. The CDR3 runs to 17 residues. The CDR3 DNA follows: TGCGCCAGCAGCCAAGATTTATCCCAGGGCTTTAATGAAAAACTGTTTTTT. Its protein is CASSQDLSQGFNEKLFF.

The chain has TRBV4-3 and TRBJ1-2; 7 bases line up with TRBD1. The V gene's germline CDR1 is LGHNA and CDR2 YSLEER. Unmatched junction bases numbered 3, after V lost 3 bases and J lost 2 bases. This CDR3 region has 14 residues. In DNA, the CDR3 is TGCGCCAGCAGCCAGGTGACAGGGAACTATGGCTACACCTTC. Its protein is CASSQVTGNYGYTF.

In this sample, this clone is large. This chain joins TRBV4-3 and TRBJ2-1, with 7 bases identical to TRBD2. Germline-derived CDR1 and CDR2 are LGHNA and YSLEER. The CDR3 is 14 amino acids. The J segment lost 10 bases and the V segment lost 4 bases, leaving 10 bases of the junction unmatched. The CDR3: CASSPWAGRAEQFF. The CDR3 coding sequence is TGCGCCAGCAGCCCTTGGGCAGGGAGGGCCGAGCAGTTCTTC.

In DNA, the CDR3 is TGCGCCAGCAGCACCGGGACAGGGGCCCAAGAGACCCAGTACTTC. Residues: CASSTGTGAQETQYF. The chain links TRBV5-1 to TRBJ2-5, with 10 bases fitting TRBD1. V lost 4 bases and J lost 1; bases outside the gene matches: 4. The CDR3 runs 15 residues. The V gene's germline CDR1 is SGHRS and CDR2 YFSETQ. Full variable domain (outside the CDR3, taken from reference TRBV5-1 and TRBJ2-5): KAGVTQTPRYLIKTRGQQVTLSCSPISGHRSVSWYQQTPGQGLQFLFEYFSETQRNKGNFPGRFSGRQFSNSRSEMNVSTLELGDSALYLCASSTGTGAQETQYFGPGTRLLVL.

The chain uses TRBV7-9 and TRBJ2-6, with a tentative D call TRBD1 (6 bases). CDR1 SEHNR and CDR2 FQNEAQ come from the germline V gene (reference sequence). The CDR3 spans 16 residues. The V and J ends lost 3 bases and 0 bases respectively, with 9 bases between them. The CDR3 is CASSFQGYSGANVLTF. Written as DNA, the CDR3 is TGTGCCAGCAGCTTCCAGGGGTACTCTGGGGCCAACGTCCTGACTTTC.

The CDR3: CAATGDRRDTGELFF. As DNA, the CDR3 is TGTGCCGCAACGGGGGACAGGCGGGACACCGGGGAGCTGTTTTTT. This chain links TRBV30 with TRBJ2-2; TRBD1 matches at 8 bases. CDR3 length: 15 residues. After removal of 8 bases from V and 3 bases from J, the junction contained 11 bases not matched to a gene. Per the germline V gene, CDR1 is GTSNPN and CDR2 is SVGIG (reference sequence). The whole variable domain, filled in from reference TRBV30 and TRBJ2-2, reads SQTIHQWPATLVQPVGSPLSLECTVEGTSNPNLYWYRQAAGRGLQLLFYSVGIGQISSEVPQNLSASRPQDRQFILSSKKLLLSDSGFYLCAATGDRRDTGELFFGEGSRLTVL.

V usage is TRBV6-6 and J usage is TRBJ2-3, with D perhaps TRBD1 (5 bases). From germline, CDR1 is MNHNY and CDR2 SVGAGI (reference sequence). CDR3 length equals 16 residues. V shed 5 bases and J shed 3 bases, with 18 bases lying between them. CDR3 amino acids: CASSTLGLKGTDTQYF. The CDR3, as DNA: TGTGCCAGCAGTACCCTGGGGCTCAAGGGGACAGATACGCAGTATTTT.

This chain joins TRBV7-6 and TRBJ1-1; D is unclear. Per the germline V gene, CDR1 is SGHVS and CDR2 is FNYEAQ. The CDR3 has 15 amino acids. With 1 base removed from V and 1 base from J, the gap between germline ends came to 10 bases. The CDR3 coding sequence is TGTGCCAGCAGCTTAGATATCGGAGCGAACACTGAAGCTTTCTTT. Amino acid sequence: CASSLDIGANTEAFF.

V usage is TRBV6-5 and J usage is TRBJ1-1, with 11 bases identical to TRBD1. The germline V gene encodes CDR1 MNHEY and CDR2 SVGAGI. This CDR3 spans 16 amino acids. The V and J ends lost 4 bases and 4 bases, in that order; junction bases with no gene match: 8. CDR3 sequence: CASSSMTGTGGTEAFF. The CDR3 region has the DNA TGTGCCAGCAGTTCAATGACCGGGACAGGGGGCACTGAAGCTTTCTTT.

CDR3 in amino acids: CASGTIGTVGRNEQFF. The CDR3 bases are TGTGCCAGTGGGACGATTGGGACAGTGGGTCGGAATGAGCAGTTCTTC. V usage is TRBV27 and J usage is TRBJ2-1; 7 bases match TRBD1. CDR1 is MNHEY and CDR2 is SMNVEV in the germline V gene (reference sequence). The ends lost 9 bases at V and 7 bases at J; junction bases unmatched: 18. The CDR3 length is 16 residues.

The chain uses TRBV6-5 and TRBJ1-3, with 8 bases aligning to TRBD1. The germline CDR1 and CDR2 sequences are MNHEY and SVGAGI. Trimming cost V 0 bases and J 4 bases; bases outside gene matches: 5. The CDR3 runs 16 residues. CDR3 nucleotide sequence: TGTGCCAGCAGTTACTCGCAGGGGGCGGGAGGAAACACCATATATTTT. Its protein is CASSYSQGAGGNTIYF.

The chain links TRBV4-3 to TRBJ1-1; a weak D match, TRBD1 (5 bases). The CDR3 loop spans 13 amino acids. CDR1 LGHNA and CDR2 YSLEER come from the germline V gene. V was clipped by 0 bases and J by 11 bases, with 13 bases between them. The CDR3 loop is CASSQDPGRGAFF. In DNA form, the CDR3 reads TGCGCCAGCAGCCAAGATCCCGGCCGGGGGGCTTTCTTT.

The rearrangement uses TRBV18 and TRBJ1-4; D uncertain. The germline V gene encodes CDR1 KGHSH and CDR2 LQKENI. V was cut by 3 bases and J by 3 bases, with 8 bases left in between. The CDR3 is 14 residues long. The CDR3 here is CASSPKLANEKLFF. CDR3 DNA: TGTGCCAGCTCACCTAAGCTGGCTAATGAAAAACTGTTTTTT.

V gene TRBV11-2 combines with J gene TRBJ2-5, with TRBD1 matching over 7 bases. The germline gives CDR1 SGHAT, CDR2 FQNNGV. The CDR3 sequence is 14 residues long. J was trimmed by 2 bases and V by 8 bases; bases with no gene match: 8. The CDR3 DNA reads TGTGCCAGCCGAATACCGGGACAGCAAGAGACCCAGTACTTC. Its protein is CASRIPGQQETQYF.

This chain joins TRBV5-6 and TRBJ1-1; a possible D gene is TRBD1 (6 bases). CDR1 is SGHDT and CDR2 is YYEEEE in the germline V gene. With 4 bases removed from V and 0 bases from J, the gap between germline ends came to 16 bases. The CDR3 extends over 16 amino acids. CDR3 region: CASSRKTGHMNTEAFF. The CDR3 DNA follows: TGTGCCAGCAGCCGTAAGACAGGCCACATGAACACTGAAGCTTTCTTT.

The chain links TRBV30 to TRBJ1-2, with D possibly matching TRBD1 (6 bases). The CDR3 totals 15 residues. Trimming removed 1 base at V and 1 base at J, with 13 bases between. Germline CDR1 GTSNPN, CDR2 SVGIG (reference sequence). This CDR3 reads CAWSARGNRNYGYTF. The CDR3 nucleotides are TGTGCCTGGAGTGCCAGGGGAAACCGTAACTATGGCTACACCTTC.

The chain employs TRBV19 and TRBJ2-3; 9 nucleotides agree with TRBD1. The CDR3 covers 15 residues. Trimming at V came to 7 bases and at J to 3 bases, leaving 8 bases not matched to a gene. The germline V gene encodes CDR1 LNHDA and CDR2 SQIVND (reference sequence). This CDR3 is CASTTGQGGTDTQYF. CDR3 DNA: TGTGCCAGTACCACGGGACAGGGAGGGACAGATACGCAGTATTTT.

The chain recombines TRBV2 with TRBJ2-5; D perhaps matches TRBD2 (6 bases). Trimming took off 1 base at V and 2 bases at J, with 11 bases between the two ends. The CDR3 consists of 15 residues. The germline V gene has CDR1 SNHLY and CDR2 FYNNEI. CDR3 residues: CASSEDLGLQETQYF. In DNA form, the CDR3 reads TGTGCCAGCAGTGAAGATCTAGGACTACAAGAGACCCAGTACTTC.

This clone came up a few times. The chain couples TRBV30 to TRBJ1-1; 7 nucleotides align to TRBD1. CDR3 length: 15 residues. The germline V gene encodes CDR1 GTSNPN and CDR2 SVGIG (reference sequence). Trimming removed 1 base from V and 7 bases from J; junction bases left unmatched: 12. The CDR3 reads CAWSDGRGLGGEAFF. DNA of the CDR3: TGTGCCTGGAGTGACGGGAGGGGGCTTGGTGGTGAAGCTTTCTTT.

This chain connects TRBV19 to TRBJ1-1; D may be TRBD1 (6 bases). CDR1 is LNHDA and CDR2 is SQIVND in the germline V gene (reference sequence). Trimming took 7 bases from V and 11 from J, leaving 17 bases between them. The CDR3 sequence is 12 residues long. The CDR3 DNA is TGTGCCAGTAACCGGACAGCCCTGCGGGCTTTCTTT. Translated: CASNRTALRAFF. The variable domain in full, completed from reference TRBV19 and TRBJ1-1, reads DGGITQSPKYLFRKEGQNVTLSCEQNLNHDAMYWYRQDPGQGLRLIYYSQIVNDFQKGDIAEGYSVSREKKESFPLTVTSAQKNPTAFYLCASNRTALRAFFGQGTRLTVV.

The table lists this clone with a count of one. The J gene is TRBJ1-1, the V gene TRBV11-3; D is ambiguous. Per germline, CDR1 SGHNT and CDR2 YENEEA. The CDR3 extends over 12 amino acids. The V end was cut by 5 bases, the J end by 0 bases, with 4 bases between. In DNA, the CDR3 is TGTGCCAGCAGCCCTATGAACACTGAAGCTTTCTTT. Its protein is CASSPMNTEAFF.